This T cell receptor beta chain was captured in a study of shared clonotypes between healthy human individuals. Across the whole study: Three plates each covered CD4 naive and memory; CD8 naive two, CD8 memory one.

Naive CD8 cells lacked CD45RO, underwent positive selection for CCR7 and left out terminally differentiated effector memory CD45RA+ cells. The assay was immunoSEQ multiplex PCR, and TCRdb's table has in-frame clones only and misses some. The table has fewer than 700,000 clones, 90% to 95% seen once; the top ten hold over 0.095%. The clonotype was recovered from a woman aged 25 to 39 in good health. The sequencing sample was made of naive CD8+ T cells sorted from blood.

The CDR3 DNA reads as TGTGCCAGCAGCTCAGGCGGGGTTCCCTACGAGCAGTACTTC. Its translation: CASSSGGVPYEQYF. The V and J genes are TRBV9 and TRBJ2-7; D possibly corresponds to TRBD2 (6 bases). V gave up 4 bases and J gave up 2 bases, with 13 bases separating them. The germline V gene encodes CDR1 SGDLS and CDR2 YYNGEE. The CDR3 consists of 14 residues.